The 3 T cell receptor beta chains reported below all come from one sample, sequenced in a study of blood T cell repertoires in COVID-19. The method was immunoSEQ multiplex PCR; TCRdb's version includes in-frame clones alone and lacks a portion of them. Of about 150,000 clones in the sample, around 87% were seen once. Material for sequencing was peripheral blood. Receptors originate from a man older than 75 with acute or convalescent COVID-19.

CDR3 sequence: CASSLGSTGVYTGELFF. The CDR3 DNA follows: TGTGCCAGCAGCTTAGGGTCGACGGGAGTTTACACCGGGGAGCTGTTTTTT. The rearrangement uses TRBV7-3 and TRBJ2-2; D possibly corresponds to TRBD2 (6 bases). Germline values: CDR1 SGHTA, CDR2 FQGTGA. The CDR3 contains 17 residues. Trimming cost V 2 bases and J 3 bases, with 16 bases left between them.

The chain carries TRBV28 and TRBJ1-5, with D hard to call. V dropped 3 bases and J dropped 3 bases, with 18 bases sitting between them. Germline CDR1 is MDHEN and CDR2 is SYDVKM. The CDR3 sequence is 17 residues long. The CDR3 loop is CASSFRKVTQDNQPQHF. The CDR3 DNA follows: TGTGCCAGCAGTTTTAGAAAAGTCACCCAGGACAATCAGCCCCAGCATTTT.

The rearrangement links TRBV19 to TRBJ2-7; 7 bases align to TRBD1. V shed 4 bases and J 4 bases; nucleotides not matched to a gene: 10. In germline, CDR1 is LNHDA, CDR2 SQIVND (reference sequence). The CDR3 contains 15 residues. The CDR3, as DNA: TGTGCCAGTAGTAGGGACAGCACAGGAGGATACGAGCAGTACTTC. Its translation is CASSRDSTGGYEQYF.